This T cell receptor beta chain was sequenced for a study of shared clonotypes between healthy human individuals. Study-wide points: Non-shared clonotypes had lower generation probabilities than clonotypes shared by all four sorted-subset donors.

This CDR3 spans 15 amino acids. The V gene end was trimmed by 2 bases and the J gene end by 3 bases; junction bases not matched to a gene: 5. Germline CDR1 is SGHNT and CDR2 is YYREEE (reference sequence). As regards this clone: What it recognizes is unknown.

TCRdb keeps only in-frame clones here, not all; method: immunoSEQ multiplex PCR. The repertoire consists of 2 million to 2.5 million clones, with approximately 95% occurring once and the leading ten covering roughly 0.36%. Sequenced input: naive CD4+ T cells from PBMCs. The subset denotes: CD45RA+ positively selected. The sequence came from a young man in good health. Some clones in this sample may be carry-over from other donors' samples. The chain recombines TRBV5-4 with TRBJ2-3; 8 bases align to TRBD1. CDR3 loop: CASSLWRTGTDTQYF. In nucleotides, the CDR3 is TGTGCCAGCAGCTTATGGAGGACAGGGACAGATACGCAGTATTTT.